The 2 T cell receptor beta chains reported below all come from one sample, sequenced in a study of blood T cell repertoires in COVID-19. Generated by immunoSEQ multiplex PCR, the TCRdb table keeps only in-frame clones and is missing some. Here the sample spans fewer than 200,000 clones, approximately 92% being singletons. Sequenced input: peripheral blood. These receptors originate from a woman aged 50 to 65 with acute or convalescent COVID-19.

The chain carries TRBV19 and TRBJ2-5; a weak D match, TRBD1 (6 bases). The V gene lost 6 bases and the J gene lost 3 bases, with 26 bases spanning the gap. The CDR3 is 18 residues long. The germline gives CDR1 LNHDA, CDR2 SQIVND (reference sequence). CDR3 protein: CASSGQRGGILLEETQYF. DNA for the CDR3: TGTGCCAGTAGCGGACAGAGAGGAGGTATTTTACTAGAAGAGACCCAGTACTTC.

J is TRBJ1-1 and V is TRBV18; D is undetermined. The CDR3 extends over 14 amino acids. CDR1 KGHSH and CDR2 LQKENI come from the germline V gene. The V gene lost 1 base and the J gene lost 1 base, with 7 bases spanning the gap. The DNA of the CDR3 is TGTGCCAGCTCACCACAGTCCGGGAACACTGAAGCTTTCTTT. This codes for CASSPQSGNTEAFF.